One sample yielded the 20 T cell receptor beta chains listed below, sequenced in a study of glioma-infiltrating T cells. TCR alpha and beta CDR3 regions were amplified from RNA using iRepertoire nested multiplex PCR. TCRdb re-derived calls from the multiplex PCR reads in MiXCR, one entry per CDR3 protein. The sample holds more than 95,000 distinct CDR3 sequences; roughly 23% are singletons and the top ten take nearly 15%. The sequenced sample was glioma tissue, nonneoplastic brain tissue, or PBMCs (not recorded which). The receptor source for this set is a human donor with low-grade glioma or glioblastoma, undergoing nonglioma brain surgery, or in good health (not recorded which).

The chain is built from TRBV7-3 and TRBJ2-3; 7 bases are a match to TRBD1. V lost 5 bases to trimming and J lost 7 bases; unmatched junction nucleotides: 3. The CDR3 is 12 residues long. Germline lookup yields CDR1 SGHTA and CDR2 FQGTGA. The CDR3 DNA sequence: TGTGCCAGCAGCCCGGGACAGAATACGCAGTATTTT. Its translation: CASSPGQNTQYF.

This clonotype was recorded many times. The rearrangement joins TRBV20-1 to TRBJ2-1; D uncertain. Germline CDR1 and CDR2: DFQATT and SNEGSKA (reference sequence). V was pared by 3 bases and J by 8 bases, with 5 bases between. This CDR3 has 10 residues. DNA of the CDR3: TGCAGTGCTAGTTTCGATGAGCAGTTCTTC. This translates into CSASFDEQFF.

Concerning this clonotype itself: A much larger clone lies one base from this, so it may be a read error. The genes are TRBV14 and TRBJ2-5; weak D call: TRBD2 (6 bases). From germline, CDR1 is SGHDN and CDR2 FVKESK. This CDR3 is 15 amino acids long. V lost 0 bases and J lost 1, with 9 bases in between. The CDR3, as DNA: TGTGCCAGCAGCCAAGATTGGGGAGGCCAAGAGACCCAGTACTTC. As protein: CASSQDWGGQETQYF.

Many counts were recorded for this clonotype. The chain links TRBV2 to TRBJ2-7; unclear D gene. The CDR3 contains 13 residues. Germline V lookup: CDR1 SNHLY, CDR2 FYNNEI. Trimming stripped 1 base from V and 3 bases from J, with 7 bases between. CDR3 DNA sequence: TGTGCCAGCAGTGAAGACTATTTCTACGAGCAGTACTTC. Its translation: CASSEDYFYEQYF.

This clonotype occurred many times. The chain combines TRBV12-3 or TRBV12-4 with TRBJ1-5, with a weak D call TRBD1 (6 bases). CDR3 length: 15 residues. Trimming left V 5 bases short and J 5 bases short, with 16 bases between. The CDR3 protein is CASSIDRTTYQPQHF. In DNA, the CDR3 is TGTGCCAGCAGTATTGACAGGACGACGTATCAGCCCCAGCATTTT.

This clonotype was seen many times. This rearrangement joins TRBV6-1 to TRBJ2-7; 9 bases are a match to TRBD1. The germline V gene encodes CDR1 MNHNS and CDR2 SASEGT. This CDR3 has 14 amino acids. V was clipped by 8 bases and J by 1 base; unmatched bases: 6. The CDR3 sequence is CASAAGTGSYEQYF. In DNA form, the CDR3 reads TGTGCCAGCGCCGCCGGGACAGGGTCCTACGAGCAGTACTTC.

Of note for this clonotype: A much larger clone lies a single base off, so this may be a read error. The genes are TRBV7-6 and TRBJ2-5; a weak D match, TRBD1 (6 bases). CDR1 is SGHVS and CDR2 is FNYEAQ in the germline V gene. The CDR3 extends over 15 amino acids. V was cut by 6 bases and J by 4 bases, with 18 bases left in between. CDR3 DNA: TGTGCCAGCAGACGAAATGACAGGACCGCAGAGACCCAGTACTTC. Translating it yields CASRRNDRTAETQYF.

This clonotype was detected a few times. The chain joins TRBV5-4 to TRBJ2-7; D perhaps matches TRBD1 (5 bases). CDR3 length: 14 residues. The V end lost 2 bases, the J end lost 5 bases, and 14 bases lay between the germline ends. Germline lookup yields CDR1 SGHNT and CDR2 YYREEE (reference sequence). The CDR3 bases are TGTGCCAGCAGCTTTTCCGAAAGGGGAAACGAGCAGTACTTC. It codes for CASSFSERGNEQYF.

This clonotype is labeled as hyperexpanded. V and J are TRBV28 and TRBJ2-5, with D unclear. CDR1 is MDHEN, CDR2 SYDVKM, per germline. There are 14 residues in the CDR3. The V end was cut by 4 bases, the J end by 1 base, with 10 bases between. The CDR3 loop reads CASSSRLRQETQYF. CDR3 nucleotide sequence: TGTGCCAGCAGTTCCCGACTCCGCCAAGAGACCCAGTACTTC.

This clonotype was counted many times. V gene TRBV20-1 combines with J gene TRBJ2-3; weak D call: TRBD2 (8 bases). The germline V and J ends were trimmed by 0 bases and 1 base, with 14 bases remaining between them. This CDR3 is built from 16 residues. CDR1 DFQATT and CDR2 SNEGSKA come from the germline V gene (reference sequence). In nucleotides, the CDR3 is TGCAGTGCTAGAGAGGGGACAGCGGGGGGCACAGATACGCAGTATTTT. Amino acid sequence: CSAREGTAGGTDTQYF.

With respect to this clonotype: A much larger clone is a single base away; this may be a read error. The conserved phenylalanine or tryptophan normally closing the CDR3 is absent here, so this likely arose from a read error. The V call is TRBV20-1, the J call TRBJ2-7; D gene unclear. Trimming cost V 6 bases and J 5 bases, with 20 bases left between them. The germline CDR1 and CDR2 sequences are DFQATT and SNEGSKA (reference sequence). The CDR3 consists of 14 residues. CDR3 DNA sequence: TGCAGTGCCGCGCCATTATATACCGCACACGAGCAGTACCTC. As protein: CSAAPLYTAHEQYL.

The V and J genes are TRBV19 and TRBJ2-7; 7 bases map to TRBD2. The V and J ends lost 5 bases and 4 bases, in that order; junction bases with no gene match: 8. This CDR3 is built from 14 residues. CDR1 is LNHDA, CDR2 SQIVND, per germline (reference sequence). Here the CDR3 reads CASSPEREGYEQYF. The CDR3 nucleotides read TGTGCCAGTAGTCCGGAAAGGGAGGGGTACGAGCAGTACTTC.

This clonotype was detected ten times or more. This chain connects TRBV11-3 to TRBJ2-3, with TRBD2 matching over 14 bases. V lost 6 bases to trimming and J lost 5 bases; unmatched junction nucleotides: 10. The CDR3 is made up of 17 amino acids. Germline V CDR1 and CDR2: SGHNT, YENEEA. The CDR3 region is CASRGTSGRLLGDTQYF. The CDR3 DNA reads as TGTGCCAGCAGAGGGACTAGCGGGAGATTGTTAGGAGATACGCAGTATTTT.

This clonotype was picked up many times. V gene TRBV24-1 combines with J gene TRBJ2-1; unclear D gene. Germline V gene sequence: CDR1 KGHDR, CDR2 SFDVKD. The V end was cut by 3 bases, the J end by 8 bases, with 10 bases between. The CDR3 is 13 residues long. CDR3 in amino acids: CATSDAGVYEQFF. The CDR3 DNA reads as TGTGCCACCAGTGATGCTGGGGTATATGAGCAGTTCTTC.

This clonotype occurred many times. This chain uses TRBV7-6 with TRBJ2-3; the D gene could be TRBD1 or TRBD2 (5 bases each). Germline V gene data show CDR1 as SGHVS and CDR2 as FNYEAQ. This CDR3 has 13 amino acids. Trimming shortened V by 3 bases and J by 4 bases, and 8 bases separated the two germline ends. The CDR3 spells CASSFGGPDTQYF. Here the CDR3 DNA reads TGTGCCAGCAGCTTTGGGGGTCCAGATACGCAGTATTTT.

In regard to this clonotype: Given a much more abundant clone one base away, this may be a read error. The V call is TRBV10-2, the J call TRBJ2-3; no clear D. Germline V gene sequence: CDR1 WSHSY, CDR2 SAAADI. The CDR3 consists of 12 residues. V lost 9 bases and J lost 0, with 7 bases in between. CDR3 nucleotides: TGCGCCAGTAACGCTAGCACAGATACGCAGTATTTT. This gives the protein CASNASTDTQYF.

Many counts were recorded for this clonotype. The rearrangement links TRBV27 to TRBJ2-1; 15 nucleotides agree with TRBD2. With 2 bases clipped from V and 4 bases from J, the junction kept 0 bases outside the gene matches. CDR1 and CDR2 (germline): MNHEY, SMNVEV (reference sequence). CDR3 length: 16 amino acids. The chain's CDR3 is CASSLGLAGGYNEQFF. CDR3 in DNA: TGTGCCAGCAGTTTAGGACTAGCGGGAGGGTACAATGAGCAGTTCTTC.

This clonotype has more than one count but fewer than ten. The rearrangement links TRBV29-1 to TRBJ2-5; TRBD2 is a possible D gene (5 bases). Germline CDR1 reads SQVTM; CDR2 reads ANQGSEA. The CDR3 runs to 11 residues. Trimming took off 7 bases at V and 7 bases at J, with 13 bases between the two ends. CDR3 DNA sequence: TGCAGCGCCGGGGAATTTGGGACCCAGTACTTC. It specifies CSAGEFGTQYF.

Turning to this clonotype: Since a much larger clone is just one base distant, this may be a read error. The V call is TRBV9, the J call TRBJ2-7; weak D call: TRBD1 (6 bases). The germline V and J ends were trimmed by 5 bases and 7 bases, with 16 bases remaining between them. CDR1 and CDR2 from the germline V gene are SGDLS and YYNGEE. The CDR3 is 13 residues long. This CDR3 is CASSLGAQGEQYF. In DNA, the CDR3 is TGTGCCAGCAGTTTGGGGGCCCAGGGAGAGCAGTACTTC. Combining the CDR3 with reference TRBV9 and TRBJ2-7 gives the whole variable domain DSGVTQTPKHLITATGQRVTLRCSPRSGDLSVYWYQQSLDQGLQFLIQYYNGEERAKGNILERFSAQQFPDLHSELNLSSLELGDSALYFCASSLGAQGEQYFGPGTRLTVT.

This chain links TRBV2 with TRBJ2-1, with D maybe TRBD2 (5 bases). There are 14 residues in the CDR3. The V and J ends lost 11 bases and 15 bases respectively, with 29 bases between them. CDR1 SNHLY and CDR2 FYNNEI come from the germline V gene. CDR3 in DNA: TGTGCCCGCCGTGCCGCTCGCGGGCGCCCTGCGCCGTTCTTC. This translates into CARRAARGRPAPFF.